These 25 T cell receptor beta chains share one sample of origin, sequenced in a study of blood T cell repertoires in COVID-19. Sequenced by immunoSEQ multiplex PCR; TCRdb stores in-frame clones only, minus some. The data contain approximately 280,000 clones, about nine tenths of them seen just once; the ten biggest clones take up 2% to 2.5%. Sequencing was done on a sample of peripheral blood. The receptors originated from a man aged 45-60 years with acute or convalescent COVID-19.

The gene calls are TRBV7-9 and TRBJ2-7; tentatively, D is TRBD1 (6 bases). There are 13 residues in the CDR3. CDR1 SEHNR and CDR2 FQNEAQ come from the germline V gene (reference sequence). V lost 4 bases and J 6 bases, leaving 13 bases between the germline ends. In DNA form, the CDR3 reads TGTGCCAGCAGCTCGACAGGTAGGGGCGAGCAGTACTTC. It translates to CASSSTGRGEQYF.

This clone was seen many times. This sequence joins TRBV19 and TRBJ2-3, with 8 bases lining up with TRBD2. This CDR3 is built from 15 residues. Germline CDR1 and CDR2: LNHDA and SQIVND (reference sequence). Trimming removed 6 bases from V and 1 base from J; junction bases left unmatched: 6. The DNA of the CDR3 is TGTGCCAGTAGCGGGGGGGCGCCTGGCACAGATACGCAGTATTTT. Protein: CASSGGAPGTDTQYF.

The table lists this clone with a count of one. The chain uses TRBV29-1 and TRBJ2-3; 12 nucleotides align to TRBD2. The junction had 13 bases not matched to a gene; V was cut back by 8 bases and J by 7 bases. This CDR3 has 15 residues. From germline, CDR1 is SQVTM and CDR2 ANQGSEA. The CDR3 nucleotides read TGCAGCTCTGGGAGGCTAGCGGGGGGGCCTCATACGCAGTATTTT. Amino acids: CSSGRLAGGPHTQYF.

The chain is built from TRBV5-4 and TRBJ2-7; 12 bases fit TRBD1. Trimming at V came to 4 bases and at J to 1 base, leaving 3 bases not matched to a gene. From germline, CDR1 is SGHNT and CDR2 YYREEE (reference sequence). The CDR3 consists of 15 residues. The CDR3 sequence is CASSGGQGASYEQYF. The CDR3 nucleotides are TGTGCCAGCAGCGGGGGACAGGGGGCATCCTACGAGCAGTACTTC.

The chain recombines TRBV5-4 with TRBJ2-5, with 10 bases lining up with TRBD1. The germline gives CDR1 SGHNT, CDR2 YYREEE (reference sequence). With 3 bases clipped from V and 5 bases from J, the junction kept 13 bases outside the gene matches. This CDR3 region has 17 residues. As DNA, the CDR3 is TGTGCCAGCAGCTCGGGACAGGGGACATCGGATTTGGAGACCCAGTACTTC. It translates to CASSSGQGTSDLETQYF.

This clone was observed a handful of times. The rearrangement uses TRBV5-1 and TRBJ1-1, with D possibly being TRBD1 (5 bases). V lost 2 bases and J lost 6, with 11 bases in between. Germline V gene sequence: CDR1 SGHRS, CDR2 YFSETQ. The CDR3 is 13 residues long. The CDR3 is CASSFQGGAEAFF. DNA for the CDR3: TGCGCCAGCAGCTTTCAGGGAGGGGCTGAAGCTTTCTTT.

This clone was seen only once. The chain has TRBV6-6 and TRBJ1-3, with D perhaps TRBD1 (5 bases). The germline V gene has CDR1 MNHNY and CDR2 SVGAGI (reference sequence). This CDR3 comprises 15 residues. Trimming took 6 bases from V and 0 from J, leaving 12 bases between them. The CDR3 protein is CASRPQDPSGNTIYF. The CDR3 DNA is TGTGCCAGCAGGCCACAGGACCCCTCTGGAAACACCATATATTTT.

The CDR3 DNA is TGTGCCAGCAGCCAAGCAGGACAGGGCCCTGATGAGCAGTTCTTC. This translates into CASSQAGQGPDEQFF. The rearrangement uses TRBV4-2 and TRBJ2-1; 8 nucleotides line up with TRBD1. Trimming took 1 base from V and 8 from J; bases not matched to a gene: 7. CDR1 is LGHNA, CDR2 YNFKEQ, per germline. CDR3 length equals 15 residues.

This clone was seen only once. The rearrangement uses TRBV6-2 or TRBV6-3 and TRBJ2-2; a possible D gene is TRBD2 (5 bases). The CDR3 totals 16 residues. From germline, CDR1 is MNHEY and CDR2 SVGEGT. Trimming took off 4 bases at V and 0 bases at J, with 12 bases between the two ends. As DNA, the CDR3 is TGTGCCAGCAGTTCCCGGAGGAGATCGAACACCGGGGAGCTGTTTTTT. Translated, it gives CASSSRRRSNTGELFF.

The chain couples TRBV7-9 to TRBJ1-5; no clear D. The CDR3 is made up of 14 amino acids. Germline CDR1 is SEHNR and CDR2 is FQNEAQ (reference sequence). The V end was cut by 4 bases, the J end by 2 bases, with 9 bases between. CDR3 nucleotide sequence: TGTGCCAGCAGCTCGGGAGAGGGCAATCAGCCCCAGCATTTT. The encoded protein is CASSSGEGNQPQHF. Full variable domain (outside the CDR3, taken from reference TRBV7-9 and TRBJ1-5): DTGVSQNPRHKITKRGQNVTFRCDPISEHNRLYWYRQTLGQGPEFLTYFQNEAQLEKSRLLSDRFSAERPKGSFSTLEIQRTEQGDSAMYLCASSSGEGNQPQHFGDGTRLSIL.

The rearrangement links TRBV2 to TRBJ1-5, with 7 positions matching TRBD1. J gave up 4 bases and V 7 bases, and 10 bases lay outside the gene matches. Germline CDR1 SNHLY, CDR2 FYNNEI. The CDR3 spans 15 residues. The DNA of the CDR3 is TGTGCCAGCACCTCACACAGGGGTCAGAATCAGCCCCAGCATTTT. Its protein is CASTSHRGQNQPQHF.

The chain recombines TRBV5-8 with TRBJ2-1; a weak D match, TRBD2 (6 bases). Between the trimmed V and J ends, which lost 0 bases and 7 bases, there was a span of 11 bases. CDR1 SGHTS and CDR2 YDEGEE come from the germline V gene. The CDR3 sequence is 14 residues long. The CDR3 reads CASSLGDSGNEQFF. The CDR3 nucleotides are TGTGCCAGCAGCTTGGGGGACTCCGGAAATGAGCAGTTCTTC.

In this sample, this clone turned up a few times. CDR3 sequence: CASSPGLAGDNEQFF. CDR3 nucleotides: TGTGCCAGCAGTCCGGGACTAGCGGGGGACAATGAGCAGTTCTTC. The gene calls are TRBV2 and TRBJ2-1; 14 nucleotides agree with TRBD2. CDR1 and CDR2 from the germline V gene are SNHLY and FYNNEI. With 5 bases clipped from V and 5 bases from J, the junction kept 2 bases outside the gene matches. The CDR3 length is 15 residues.

V is TRBV19 and J is TRBJ1-5, with TRBD1 as a possible D gene (5 bases). The CDR3 loop spans 14 amino acids. Trimming removed 7 bases at V and 5 bases at J, with 15 bases between. Per the germline V gene, CDR1 is LNHDA and CDR2 is SQIVND (reference sequence). The CDR3 sequence is CASIGSGGYQPQHF. As DNA, the CDR3 is TGTGCCAGTATAGGTTCCGGGGGGTATCAGCCCCAGCATTTT.

The J gene is TRBJ1-2, the V gene TRBV10-2, with 10 bases aligning to TRBD1. Looked up from germline, CDR1 is WSHSY and CDR2 is SAAADI. The junction had 13 bases not matched to a gene; V was cut back by 7 bases and J by 5 bases. This CDR3 spans 16 amino acids. Here the CDR3 DNA reads TGCGCCAGCACGGGGACAGGGGCACCAGAGGGTTATGGCTACACCTTC. Translated, it gives CASTGTGAPEGYGYTF.

The rearrangement joins TRBV9 to TRBJ1-5, with TRBD1 matching 7 bases. CDR3 length: 15 amino acids. J gave up 1 base and V 3 bases, and 4 bases lay outside the gene matches. The V gene's germline CDR1 is SGDLS and CDR2 YYNGEE. The CDR3 coding sequence is TGTGCCAGCAGCGCCTTGGGACAGAGCAATCAGCCCCAGCATTTT. This gives the protein CASSALGQSNQPQHF.

The rearrangement joins TRBV19 to TRBJ2-3; 7 nucleotides match TRBD1. The junction had 12 bases not matched to a gene; V was cut back by 9 bases and J by 3 bases. CDR3 length: 15 amino acids. Germline V gives CDR1 LNHDA, CDR2 SQIVND (reference sequence). Here the CDR3 reads CASRQGFGMTDTQYF. In DNA form, the CDR3 reads TGTGCCAGCAGACAGGGATTTGGGATGACAGATACGCAGTATTTT.

The V and J genes are TRBV6-2 or TRBV6-3 and TRBJ2-7; 9 bases fit TRBD1. Trimming removed 4 bases from V and 0 bases from J; junction bases left unmatched: 10. The CDR3 is made up of 17 amino acids. The germline gives CDR1 MNHEY, CDR2 SVGEGT. CDR3 sequence (DNA): TGTGCCAGCAGTTTCAAAGGAGGGACAGGGAGCTCCTACGAGCAGTACTTC. This translates into CASSFKGGTGSSYEQYF.

This clone has only one observation. The rearrangement links TRBV27 to TRBJ2-1; 9 bases agree with TRBD1. The CDR3 is made up of 15 amino acids. Germline trimming cut 1 base from V and 7 bases from J; bases unmatched to any gene: 5. Germline lookup yields CDR1 MNHEY and CDR2 SMNVEV (reference sequence). The CDR3 loop is CASSLLGQGLNEQFF. As DNA, the CDR3 is TGTGCCAGCAGTTTATTGGGACAGGGTTTGAATGAGCAGTTCTTC.

This chain connects TRBV5-1 to TRBJ2-2; 10 bases match TRBD1. The CDR3 sequence is 16 residues long. V lost 1 base, J lost 5 bases, and 5 bases stayed unmatched. In germline, CDR1 is SGHRS, CDR2 YFSETQ. As DNA, the CDR3 is TGCGCCAGCAGCTTGACTAGACAGGGGGCTACCGGGGAGCTGTTTTTT. This codes for CASSLTRQGATGELFF.

The V gene is TRBV27, the J gene TRBJ1-1; the D gene is possibly TRBD1 (5 bases). V lost 5 bases to trimming and J lost 10 bases, with 14 bases between them. Germline assignment: CDR1 MNHEY and CDR2 SMNVEV (reference sequence). The CDR3 runs 12 residues. Here the CDR3 reads CASSPRAGGAFF. CDR3 DNA sequence: TGTGCCAGCAGTCCCCGGGCGGGGGGAGCTTTCTTT.

This clone is a singleton in its sample. The sample carries other DNA sequences with the same CDR3. The chain is built from TRBV7-8 and TRBJ1-3; D not certain. The CDR3 is 13 residues long. With 3 bases removed from V and 0 bases from J, the gap between germline ends came to 3 bases. From germline, CDR1 is SGHVS and CDR2 FQNEAQ. CDR3 region: CASSFLSGNTIYF. The CDR3 DNA sequence: TGTGCCAGCAGCTTTCTCTCTGGAAACACCATATATTTT.

In this sample, this clone turned up a few times. The genes are TRBV10-3 and TRBJ1-3, with 7 bases identical to TRBD1. V trimming: 6 bases; J trimming: 0 bases; junction bases outside the gene matches: 5. Germline V lookup: CDR1 ENHRY, CDR2 SYGVKD. The length of the CDR3 is 15 residues. CDR3 DNA: TGTGCCATCAGACAGGGGTTCCGCTCTGGAAACACCATATATTTT. Translated, it gives CAIRQGFRSGNTIYF.

CDR3 nucleotides: TGCGCCAGCAGGCAGTCCGTCGGGGAGCTGTTTTTT. Amino acids: CASRQSVGELFF. This chain connects TRBV5-1 to TRBJ2-2, with unresolved D. V was clipped by 5 bases and J by 7 bases, with 9 bases between them. CDR1 and CDR2 from the germline V gene are SGHRS and YFSETQ. The CDR3 totals 12 residues.

This clone was observed a handful of times. V usage is TRBV11-2 and J usage is TRBJ2-7; TRBD1 is a possible D gene (5 bases). Trimming cost V 4 bases and J 0 bases, with 19 bases left between them. The germline CDR1 and CDR2 sequences are SGHAT and FQNNGV. This CDR3 contains 17 residues. The CDR3 DNA is TGTGCCAGCAGCTCTATAAACAGGATTTTGAGCTCCTACGAGCAGTACTTC. Translation gives CASSSINRILSSYEQYF.